The 24 T cell receptor beta chains listed next were all sequenced from one sample in a study of control samples from healthy donors and cancer patients. Clones were sequenced by immunoSEQ multiplex PCR, and TCRdb holds only the in-frame ones, with some missing. This sample has around 230,000 clones, with just under 95% found just once. Source material: blood. Receptors originate from a man in his forties or fifties in good health.

The chain uses TRBV6-5 and TRBJ1-5; D unresolved. The V end was cut by 2 bases, the J end by 4 bases, with 6 bases between. This CDR3 contains 13 residues. Germline values: CDR1 MNHEY, CDR2 SVGAGI. CDR3 sequence reads: CASSYVENQPQHF. In DNA form, the CDR3 reads TGTGCCAGCAGTTACGTCGAGAATCAGCCCCAGCATTTT.

The count of this clone is one. The chain joins TRBV9 to TRBJ2-5, with TRBD2 matching over 7 bases. The V gene end was trimmed by 5 bases and the J gene end by 4 bases; junction bases not matched to a gene: 11. This CDR3 is 15 amino acids long. Germline V gene data show CDR1 as SGDLS and CDR2 as YYNGEE. The DNA of the CDR3 is TGTGCCAGCAGTGGCGCGCGGGGGTTTTCAGAGACCCAGTACTTC. This translates into CASSGARGFSETQYF.

The chain has TRBV3-1 (or the pseudogene TRBV3-2) and TRBJ1-1; a weak D match, TRBD1 (5 bases). From germline, CDR1 is LGHDT and CDR2 YNNKEL (reference sequence). This CDR3 contains 13 residues. V gave up 4 bases and J gave up 5 bases, with 11 bases separating them. The CDR3 here is CASSRQGGTEAFF. CDR3 bases: TGTGCCAGCAGCCGTCAGGGAGGGACTGAAGCTTTCTTT.

The chain employs TRBV6-5 and TRBJ2-1; no clear D. The V end lost 5 bases, the J end lost 0 bases, and 11 bases lay between the germline ends. The length of the CDR3 is 15 residues. Germline V gene lookup returns CDR1 MNHEY and CDR2 SVGAGI. CDR3 loop: CASSRTASSYNEQFF. CDR3 bases: TGTGCCAGCAGTCGGACGGCTTCCTCCTACAATGAGCAGTTCTTC.

The rearrangement uses TRBV5-1 and TRBJ2-7; 10 nucleotides align to TRBD2. Germline V lookup: CDR1 SGHRS, CDR2 YFSETQ. The length of the CDR3 is 15 residues. V was clipped by 0 bases and J by 2 bases; unmatched bases: 2. CDR3 sequence: CASSLALAGAYEQYV. The CDR3, as DNA: TGCGCCAGCAGCTTGGCTCTAGCGGGGGCCTACGAGCAGTACGTC.

This clone was detected once. This chain joins TRBV7-9 and TRBJ1-2, with unresolved D. Trimming cost V 3 bases and J 5 bases, with 16 bases left between them. Germline loops: CDR1 SEHNR, CDR2 FQNEAQ (reference sequence). The CDR3 is 15 amino acids. CDR3 in DNA: TGTGCCAGCAGCTTGGCGGCCCTAGGTGCTTATGGCTACACCTTC. This encodes CASSLAALGAYGYTF.

CDR3 amino acids: CASSYSIPAERQPQHF. The CDR3 DNA follows: TGTGCCAGCAGTTACTCGATTCCGGCCGAACGTCAGCCCCAGCATTTT. This chain connects TRBV6-6 to TRBJ1-5; D unclear. The V end lost 0 bases, the J end lost 6 bases, and 15 bases lay between the germline ends. The CDR3 contains 16 residues. Germline CDR1 and CDR2: MNHNY and SVGAGI (reference sequence).

This chain connects TRBV19 to TRBJ2-7, with TRBD1 identical over 7 bases. This CDR3 is 15 amino acids long. Germline V lookup: CDR1 LNHDA, CDR2 SQIVND (reference sequence). V shed 5 bases and J 3 bases; nucleotides not matched to a gene: 10. DNA of the CDR3: TGTGCCAGTAGTCCCTCGGGCAGGGGGATCTACGAGCAGTACTTC. Amino acids: CASSPSGRGIYEQYF.

The chain has TRBV9 and TRBJ2-3, with TRBD2 identical over 8 bases. This CDR3 contains 15 residues. Germline-derived CDR1 and CDR2 are SGDLS and YYNGEE. The V gene end was trimmed by 3 bases and the J gene end by 0 bases; junction bases not matched to a gene: 3. CDR3 amino acids: CASSASGFSTDTQYF. The CDR3, as DNA: TGTGCCAGCAGCGCTAGCGGGTTTAGCACAGATACGCAGTATTTT.

The chain employs TRBV28 and TRBJ2-6; D call uncertain. V lost 4 bases to trimming and J lost 0 bases, with 4 bases between them. The CDR3 spans 14 residues. Per germline, CDR1 MDHEN and CDR2 SYDVKM. The CDR3 nucleotides are TGTGCCAGCAGTTCCGCCTCTGGGGCCAACGTCCTGACTTTC. Translated: CASSSASGANVLTF.

The gene calls are TRBV19 and TRBJ2-3; 9 nucleotides agree with TRBD1. The CDR3 runs 16 residues. The junction had 9 bases not matched to a gene; V was cut back by 4 bases and J by 4 bases. The germline V gene has CDR1 LNHDA and CDR2 SQIVND (reference sequence). In nucleotides, the CDR3 is TGTGCCAGTAGTAGAGCCCGGGACAGGGTAGCAGATACGCAGTATTTT. Amino acids: CASSRARDRVADTQYF.

The rearrangement uses TRBV5-1 and TRBJ1-6; D gene uncertain. Trimming removed 4 bases from V and 5 bases from J, with 10 bases in between. The length of the CDR3 is 14 residues. Germline CDR1 reads SGHRS; CDR2 reads YFSETQ. The CDR3 region has the DNA TGCGCCAGCAGCCCCAACATTAATAATTCACCCCTCCACTTT. It yields the protein CASSPNINNSPLHF.

This chain joins TRBV5-1 and TRBJ1-2; D gene unclear. Germline V lookup: CDR1 SGHRS, CDR2 YFSETQ. CDR3 length: 13 residues. Trimming shortened V by 2 bases and J by 8 bases, and 13 bases separated the two germline ends. Here the CDR3 DNA reads TGCGCCAGCAGCTTACATTCCTCGTGGGGCTACACCTTC. As protein: CASSLHSSWGYTF.

The chain is built from TRBV7-9 and TRBJ1-6; D is unresolved. The CDR3 spans 15 residues. Germline V CDR1 and CDR2: SEHNR, FQNEAQ (reference sequence). V was shortened by 1 base and J by 3 bases, with 7 bases between the two germline ends. The CDR3 loop is CASSLDNSYNSPLHF. CDR3 nucleotides: TGTGCCAGCAGCTTAGACAACAGCTATAATTCACCCCTCCACTTT.

The rearrangement uses TRBV6-5 and TRBJ2-2; 7 bases are shared with TRBD2. V lost 7 bases, J lost 5 bases, and 7 bases stayed unmatched. CDR3 size: 14 residues. The V gene's germline CDR1 is MNHEY and CDR2 SVGAGI. CDR3 bases: TGTGCCAGCATCCGGGACTACCTAACCGGGGAGCTGTTTTTT. Its protein is CASIRDYLTGELFF.

The chain couples TRBV11-3 to TRBJ2-2, with D possibly being TRBD1 or TRBD2 (5 bases each). V dropped 6 bases and J dropped 5 bases, with 13 bases sitting between them. Germline lookup yields CDR1 SGHNT and CDR2 YENEEA. The CDR3 contains 14 residues. The CDR3 bases are TGTGCCAGCAGGACCGGGACGGGAACCGGGGAGCTGTTTTTT. This codes for CASRTGTGTGELFF.

V and J are TRBV3-1 (or the pseudogene TRBV3-2) and TRBJ1-5; TRBD1 agrees at 7 bases. Trimming at V came to 5 bases and at J to 10 bases, leaving 11 bases not matched to a gene. CDR3 length: 14 amino acids. Germline assignment: CDR1 LGHDT and CDR2 YNNKEL (reference sequence). The CDR3 nucleotides read TGTGCCAGCAGCGGGGGGACAGCTCTGGAACCCCAGCATTTT. Encoded protein: CASSGGTALEPQHF.

To note about this clone: At one end the junction does not follow the germline gene, possibly because of a read error. V gene TRBV6-5 combines with J gene TRBJ1-1, with a possible D match to TRBD1 (5 bases). The length of the CDR3 is 14 residues. Germline CDR1 and CDR2: MNHEY and SVGAGI. This CDR3 reads CACRLGVLNTEAFF. The CDR3 nucleotides are TGTGCCTGCAGGTTGGGGGTCTTAAACACTGAAGCTTTCTTT.

The chain recombines TRBV5-1 with TRBJ1-1; 7 bases line up with TRBD1. Germline values: CDR1 SGHRS, CDR2 YFSETQ. The V segment lost 2 bases and the J segment 8 bases; nucleotides outside the gene matches: 9. The CDR3 totals 14 residues. The CDR3 DNA sequence: TGCGCCAGCAGCTTTTGGGCAGGGGGTAAAGAAGCTTTCTTT. Residues: CASSFWAGGKEAFF.

The chain employs TRBV3-1 (or the pseudogene TRBV3-2) and TRBJ1-4, with D unresolved. Germline CDR1 is LGHDT and CDR2 is YNNKEL (reference sequence). The CDR3 contains 13 residues. V was shortened by 6 bases and J by 2 bases, with 7 bases between the two germline ends. CDR3 DNA sequence: TGTGCCAGCAGTGGGGATACTAATGAAAAACTGTTTTTT. Translation gives CASSGDTNEKLFF.

The chain links TRBV21-1 to TRBJ2-7; the table assigns TRBD1, which was not confirmed against the DNA. TRBV21-1 is labeled a pseudogene. This CDR3 has 15 residues. This CDR3 is CASTKLRTDTYEQYF. In DNA, the CDR3 is TGTGCCAGCACCAAACTTAGGACAGACACCTACGAGCAGTACTTC.

The CDR3 here is CASTHFPGQSSFEQYF. The CDR3 region has the DNA TGTGCCAGCACCCATTTTCCGGGACAGTCAAGTTTCGAGCAGTACTTC. This rearrangement joins TRBV27 to TRBJ2-7, with TRBD1 matching over 7 bases. This CDR3 comprises 16 residues. CDR1 is MNHEY, CDR2 SMNVEV, per germline (reference sequence). Germline trimming cut 7 bases from V and 6 bases from J; bases unmatched to any gene: 18.

The rearrangement joins TRBV10-3 to TRBJ1-2, with D possibly matching TRBD1 (5 bases). CDR3 length equals 15 residues. Trimming cost V 7 bases and J 0 bases, with 15 bases left between them. Germline CDR1 ENHRY, CDR2 SYGVKD. The CDR3 spells CAITAQQGANYGYTF. The CDR3 DNA reads TGTGCCATCACCGCACAGCAGGGAGCTAACTATGGCTACACCTTC.

The chain employs TRBV19 and TRBJ2-3, with D perhaps being TRBD1 or TRBD2 (5 bases each). Per the germline V gene, CDR1 is LNHDA and CDR2 is SQIVND (reference sequence). CDR3 length equals 14 residues. V lost 4 bases to trimming and J lost 6 bases, with 14 bases between them. CDR3 loop: CASSRGVRADTQYF. The CDR3 coding sequence is TGTGCCAGTAGTAGAGGGGTCAGGGCTGATACGCAGTATTTT.